This T cell receptor (beta chain) was found in a study of blood T cell repertoires in COVID-19. Study-level information: Samples representing acute and convalescent COVID-19 were sourced from the United States, Italy and Spain. PBMCs, B-cell-depleted T cells, or T cells were the source of the cDNA or gDNA that made up the material.

The CDR3 spans 13 residues. Losses at the gene ends were 5 bases for V and 4 bases for J; bases not matched to a gene: 1. The germline CDR1 and CDR2 sequences are LGHDT and YNNKEL (reference sequence). The table lists this clone with a few counts. How the authors handled the data: Reference gene primer amplification gave estimated nucleated cell counts. Method: immunoSEQ multiplex PCR; TCRdb's copy keeps in-frame clones and lacks some. That table supplies the V and J calls and clone size; D and trimming were determined from the DNA. The sample has approximately 500,000 clones, roughly 88% seen once; the top ten hold 3% to 3.5%.

J is TRBJ2-7 and V is TRBV3-1 (or the pseudogene TRBV3-2); 11 positions match TRBD1. This receptor was obtained from a human donor in a cohort sampled during active COVID-19. Sequences were obtained from peripheral blood. CDR3 DNA sequence: TGTGCCAGCAGCGGGGACAGGGGGTACGAGCAGTACTTC. This sequence encodes CASSGDRGYEQYF.